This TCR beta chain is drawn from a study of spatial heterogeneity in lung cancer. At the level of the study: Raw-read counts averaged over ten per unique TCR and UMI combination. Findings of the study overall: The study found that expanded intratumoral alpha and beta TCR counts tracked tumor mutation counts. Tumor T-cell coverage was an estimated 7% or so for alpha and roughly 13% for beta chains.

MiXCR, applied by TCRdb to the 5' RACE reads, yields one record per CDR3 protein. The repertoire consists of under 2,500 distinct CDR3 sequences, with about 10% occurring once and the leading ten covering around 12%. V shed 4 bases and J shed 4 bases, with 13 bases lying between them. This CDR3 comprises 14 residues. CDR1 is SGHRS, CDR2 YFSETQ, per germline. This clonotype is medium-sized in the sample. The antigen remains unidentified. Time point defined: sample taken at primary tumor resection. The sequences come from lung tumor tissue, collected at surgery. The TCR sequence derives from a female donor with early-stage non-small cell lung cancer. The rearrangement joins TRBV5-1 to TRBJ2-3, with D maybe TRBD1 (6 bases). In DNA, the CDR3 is TGCGCCAGCAGCCGCGACAGGCCCGCAGATACGCAGTATTTT. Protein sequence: CASSRDRPADTQYF.